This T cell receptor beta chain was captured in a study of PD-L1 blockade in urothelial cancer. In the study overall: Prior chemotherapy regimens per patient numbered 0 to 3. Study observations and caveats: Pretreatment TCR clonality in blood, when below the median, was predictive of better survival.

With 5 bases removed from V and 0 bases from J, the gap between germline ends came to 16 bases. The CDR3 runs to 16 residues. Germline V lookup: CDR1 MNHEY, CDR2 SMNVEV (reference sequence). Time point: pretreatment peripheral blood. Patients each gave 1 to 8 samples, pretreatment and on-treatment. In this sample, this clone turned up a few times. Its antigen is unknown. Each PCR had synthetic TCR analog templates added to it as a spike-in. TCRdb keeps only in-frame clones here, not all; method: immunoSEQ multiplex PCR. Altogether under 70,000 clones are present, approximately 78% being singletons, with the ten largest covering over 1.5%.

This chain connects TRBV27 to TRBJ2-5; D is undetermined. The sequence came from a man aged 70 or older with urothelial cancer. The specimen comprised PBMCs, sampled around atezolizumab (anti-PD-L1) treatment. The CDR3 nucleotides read TGTGCCAGCAGTCCCCTGAGCCCTGGTTACCAAGAGACCCAGTACTTC. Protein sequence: CASSPLSPGYQETQYF.